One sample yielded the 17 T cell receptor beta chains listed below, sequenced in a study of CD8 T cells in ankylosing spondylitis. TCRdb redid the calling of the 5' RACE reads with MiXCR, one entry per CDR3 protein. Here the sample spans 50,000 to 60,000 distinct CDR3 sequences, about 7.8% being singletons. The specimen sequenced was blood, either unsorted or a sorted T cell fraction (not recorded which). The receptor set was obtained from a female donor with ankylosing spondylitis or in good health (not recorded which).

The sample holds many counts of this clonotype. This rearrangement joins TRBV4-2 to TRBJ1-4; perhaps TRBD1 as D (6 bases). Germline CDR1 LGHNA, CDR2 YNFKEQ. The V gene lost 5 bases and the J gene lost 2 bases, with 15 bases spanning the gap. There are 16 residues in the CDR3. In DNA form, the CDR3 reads TGTGCCAGCAGCTCCCCTACAGGGCCGACTAATGAAAAACTGTTTTTT. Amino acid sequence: CASSSPTGPTNEKLFF.

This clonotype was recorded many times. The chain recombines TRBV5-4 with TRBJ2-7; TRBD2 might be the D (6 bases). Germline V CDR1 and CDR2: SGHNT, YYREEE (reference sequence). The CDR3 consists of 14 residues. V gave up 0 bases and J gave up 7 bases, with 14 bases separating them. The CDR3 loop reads CASSLGGARDEQYV. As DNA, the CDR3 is TGTGCCAGCAGCTTGGGCGGGGCTCGGGATGAGCAGTACGTC.

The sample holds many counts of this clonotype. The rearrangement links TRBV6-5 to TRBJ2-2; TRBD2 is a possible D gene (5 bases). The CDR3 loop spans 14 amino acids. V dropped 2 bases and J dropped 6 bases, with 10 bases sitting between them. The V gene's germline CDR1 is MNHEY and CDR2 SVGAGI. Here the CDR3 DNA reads TGTGCCAGCAGTTACGATGAGGGCCCCGGGGAGCTGTTTTTT. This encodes CASSYDEGPGELFF.

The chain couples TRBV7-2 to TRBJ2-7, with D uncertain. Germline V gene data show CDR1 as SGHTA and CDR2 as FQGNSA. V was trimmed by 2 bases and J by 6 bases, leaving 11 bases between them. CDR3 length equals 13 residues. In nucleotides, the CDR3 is TGTGCCAGCAGCTTAATCTTCTCTAGCGAGCAGTACTTC. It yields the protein CASSLIFSSEQYF.

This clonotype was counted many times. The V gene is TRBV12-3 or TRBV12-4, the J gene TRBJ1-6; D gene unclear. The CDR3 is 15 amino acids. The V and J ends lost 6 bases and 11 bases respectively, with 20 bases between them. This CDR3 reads CASSLRKTVDPPLHF. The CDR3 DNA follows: TGTGCCAGCAGCCTTCGGAAGACGGTGGATCCACCCCTCCACTTT.

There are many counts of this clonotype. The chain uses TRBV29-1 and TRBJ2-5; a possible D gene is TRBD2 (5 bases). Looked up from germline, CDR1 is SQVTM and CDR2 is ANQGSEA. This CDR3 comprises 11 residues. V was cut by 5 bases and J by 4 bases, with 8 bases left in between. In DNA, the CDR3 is TGCAGCGTTACCGCGGGAGAGACCCAGTACTTC. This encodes CSVTAGETQYF.

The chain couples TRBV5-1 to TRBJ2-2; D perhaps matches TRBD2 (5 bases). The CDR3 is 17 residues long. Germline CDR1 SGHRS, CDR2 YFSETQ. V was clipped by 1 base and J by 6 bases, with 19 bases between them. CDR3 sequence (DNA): TGCGCCAGCAGCTTGTCTCGACTACCCCGTGGGCCCGGGGAGCTGTTTTTT. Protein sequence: CASSLSRLPRGPGELFF.

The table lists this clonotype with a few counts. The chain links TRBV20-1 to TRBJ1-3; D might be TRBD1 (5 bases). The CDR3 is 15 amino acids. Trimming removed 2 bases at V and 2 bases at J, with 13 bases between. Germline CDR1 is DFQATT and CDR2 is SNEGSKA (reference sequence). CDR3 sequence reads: CSARKLQGAGNTIYF. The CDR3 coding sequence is TGCAGTGCTAGAAAACTTCAGGGAGCTGGAAACACCATATATTTT.

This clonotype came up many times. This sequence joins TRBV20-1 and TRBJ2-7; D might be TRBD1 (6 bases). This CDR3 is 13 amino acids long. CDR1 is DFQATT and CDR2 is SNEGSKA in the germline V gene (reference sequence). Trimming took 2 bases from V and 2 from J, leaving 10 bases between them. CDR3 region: CSARNWDTYEQYV. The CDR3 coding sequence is TGCAGTGCTAGAAATTGGGACACCTACGAGCAGTACGTC.

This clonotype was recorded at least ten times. The CDR3 DNA sequence: TGTGCCAGCAGAAGGACAGTCTCCTACGAGCAGTACTTC. Translated, it gives CASRRTVSYEQYF. V is TRBV6-2 or TRBV6-3 and J is TRBJ2-7; TRBD1 might be the D (6 bases). V gave up 6 bases and J gave up 0 bases, with 9 bases separating them. The CDR3 has 13 amino acids. The germline V gene has CDR1 MNHEY and CDR2 SVGEGT.

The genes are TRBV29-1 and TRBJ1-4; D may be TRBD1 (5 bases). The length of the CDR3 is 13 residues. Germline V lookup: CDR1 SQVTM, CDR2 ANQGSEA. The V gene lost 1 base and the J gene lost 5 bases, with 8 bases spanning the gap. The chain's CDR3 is CSVEGGGNEKLFF. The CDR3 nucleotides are TGCAGCGTTGAAGGGGGGGGAAATGAAAAACTGTTTTTT.

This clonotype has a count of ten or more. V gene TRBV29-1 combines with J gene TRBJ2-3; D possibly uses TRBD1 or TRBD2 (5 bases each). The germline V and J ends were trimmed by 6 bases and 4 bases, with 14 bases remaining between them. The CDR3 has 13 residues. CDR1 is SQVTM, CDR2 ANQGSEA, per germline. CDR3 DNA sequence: TGCAGCGTCCGGGGCGTGAAGGCAGATACGCAGTATTTT. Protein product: CSVRGVKADTQYF.

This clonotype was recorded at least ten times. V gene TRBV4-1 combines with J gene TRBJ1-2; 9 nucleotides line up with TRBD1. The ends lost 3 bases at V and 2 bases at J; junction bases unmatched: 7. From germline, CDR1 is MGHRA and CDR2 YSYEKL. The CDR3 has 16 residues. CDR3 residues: CASSQAGTGLNYGYTF. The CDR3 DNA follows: TGCGCCAGCAGCCAGGCCGGGACAGGGTTGAACTATGGCTACACCTTC.

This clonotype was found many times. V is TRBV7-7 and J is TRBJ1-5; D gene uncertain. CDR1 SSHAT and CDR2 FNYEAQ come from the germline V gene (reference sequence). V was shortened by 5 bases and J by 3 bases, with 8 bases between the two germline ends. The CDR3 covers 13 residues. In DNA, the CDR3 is TGTGCCAGCAGCCAAGGATACAATCAGCCCCAGCATTTT. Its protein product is CASSQGYNQPQHF.

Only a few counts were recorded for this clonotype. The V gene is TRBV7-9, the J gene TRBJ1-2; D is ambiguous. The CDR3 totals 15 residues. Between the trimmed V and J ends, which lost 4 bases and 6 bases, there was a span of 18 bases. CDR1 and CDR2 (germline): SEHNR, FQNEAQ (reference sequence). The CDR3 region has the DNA TGTGCCAGCAGCTCAAACGAGGCGGGTTTCCATGGCTACACCTTC. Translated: CASSSNEAGFHGYTF.

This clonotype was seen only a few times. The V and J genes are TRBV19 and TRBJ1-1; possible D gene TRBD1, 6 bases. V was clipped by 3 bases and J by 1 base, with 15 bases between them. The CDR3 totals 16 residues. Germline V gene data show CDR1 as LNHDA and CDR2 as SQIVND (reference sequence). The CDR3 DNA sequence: TGTGCCAGTAGTATCCGGTCGCAGGGGACGAACACTGAAGCTTTCTTT. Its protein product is CASSIRSQGTNTEAFF.

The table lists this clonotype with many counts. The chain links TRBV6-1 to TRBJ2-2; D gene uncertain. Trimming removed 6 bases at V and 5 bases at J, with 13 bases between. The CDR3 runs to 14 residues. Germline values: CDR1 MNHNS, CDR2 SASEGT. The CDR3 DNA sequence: TGTGCCAGCAGCCCGGACCTAGGGACCGGGGAGCTGTTTTTT. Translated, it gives CASSPDLGTGELFF.